This T cell receptor (beta chain) is from a study of blood T cell repertoires in COVID-19. Generated by immunoSEQ multiplex PCR, the TCRdb table keeps only in-frame clones and is missing some. Seen here are about 140,000 clones, roughly 85% observed once, and the top ten hold roughly 3.6%. Sequencing was done on a sample of peripheral blood. The source of this sequence is a man aged 55 to 70 with acute or convalescent COVID-19.

As DNA, the CDR3 is TGTGCCAGCAGCGATCACGGACAGGGAGCGTATGGCTACACCTTC. The encoded protein is CASSDHGQGAYGYTF. The chain uses TRBV6-5 and TRBJ1-2; 8 nucleotides match TRBD1. The CDR3 has 15 amino acids. Germline CDR1 is MNHEY and CDR2 is SVGAGI. V gave up 6 bases and J gave up 5 bases; unmatched junction bases: 11.